This T cell receptor beta chain emerged from a study of early T cells in non-severe SARS-CoV-2 infection. About the research overall: Alpha and beta chains were unpaired, from unsorted whole-blood bulk RNA.

Trimming pared 7 bases from V and 0 bases from J, leaving 22 bases between. The CDR3 extends over 18 amino acids. CDR1 SGHTA and CDR2 FQGNSA come from the germline V gene. The TCR library protocol attached unique molecular identifiers to the individual cDNA molecules. TCRdb re-analysed the 5' RACE reads in MiXCR, keeping a single row per CDR3 protein. Altogether some 82,000 distinct CDR3 sequences are present, roughly 12% being singletons, with the ten largest covering roughly 4.5%. Study results and caveats: VDJdb matching, biased toward anti-spike CD8 responses, missed private and CD4 specificities.

Regarding this clonotype: The antigen is not known.

This receptor was identified in an adult who was a healthcare worker with PCR-confirmed SARS-CoV-2 infection or an uninfected control (not recorded which). The V and J genes are TRBV7-2 and TRBJ1-3, with D unresolved. The source material was whole blood, sampled at baseline. This CDR3 is CASTERGPRLISGNTIYF. The CDR3 region has the DNA TGTGCCAGCACCGAACGCGGACCGAGATTAATCTCTGGAAACACCATATATTTT.